A single sample gave rise to the 6 T cell receptor beta chains below, sequenced in a study of response to subunit inactivated influenza vaccine. TCRdb reprocessed the RT-PCR reads via MiXCR and lists one record per CDR3 protein. Here the sample spans fewer than 650,000 distinct CDR3 sequences, 10% to 15% being singletons. The source was PBMCs from blood, collected roughly 47 days after vaccination. These receptors were obtained from a man aged 50 to 59 who received an inactivated influenza vaccine.

The gene calls are TRBV25-1 and TRBJ2-3; TRBD2 is a possible D gene (6 bases). V shed 1 base and J shed 4 bases, with 6 bases lying between them. Germline-derived CDR1 and CDR2 are MGHDK and SYGVNS. CDR3 size: 13 residues. CDR3 in DNA: TGTGCCAGCAGTGAATGGAGGGCAGATACGCAGTATTTT. It is translated as CASSEWRADTQYF.

The chain combines TRBV7-9 with TRBJ1-1; D is uncertain. Germline CDR1 reads SEHNR; CDR2 reads FQNEAQ (reference sequence). The V end was cut by 3 bases, the J end by 1 base, with 6 bases between. The CDR3 is 13 residues long. CDR3 nucleotides: TGTGCCAGCAGCTTGCAGCAGAACACTGAAGCTTTCTTT. It specifies CASSLQQNTEAFF.

This clonotype was seen a handful of times. The chain couples TRBV4-1 to TRBJ2-1; 11 nucleotides align to TRBD1. The CDR3 is made up of 18 amino acids. Per the germline V gene, CDR1 is MGHRA and CDR2 is YSYEKL. V dropped 1 base and J dropped 7; count of bases not matched to a gene: 12. CDR3 nucleotide sequence: TGCGCCAGCAGCCAAGCCCTCCTCGGGACAGGGGGTAAGAATGAGCAGTTCTTC. Protein: CASSQALLGTGGKNEQFF.

The CDR3 loop reads CASNLVTPSYTGELFF. CDR3 in DNA: TGTGCCAGCAACCTCGTCACCCCATCTTACACCGGGGAGCTGTTTTTT. The rearrangement links TRBV6-1 to TRBJ2-2; D remains ambiguous. The CDR3 has 16 residues. The germline V and J ends were trimmed by 7 bases and 3 bases, with 18 bases remaining between them. The germline gives CDR1 MNHNS, CDR2 SASEGT.

The rearrangement uses TRBV20-1 and TRBJ1-1; D is uncertain. Trimming removed 2 bases from V and 6 bases from J, with 16 bases in between. This CDR3 has 14 residues. Germline CDR1 reads DFQATT; CDR2 reads SNEGSKA (reference sequence). The CDR3 DNA reads TGCAGTGCTAGAACCGTCCCGCTAAGGCCTGAAGCTTTCTTT. As protein: CSARTVPLRPEAFF.

The chain links TRBV7-6 to TRBJ2-7; D might be TRBD1 (6 bases). Per germline, CDR1 SGHVS and CDR2 FNYEAQ. The CDR3 contains 12 residues. Trimming removed 5 bases from V and 7 bases from J, with 12 bases in between. The CDR3 here is CASSGGRGEQYF. The CDR3 bases are TGTGCCAGCAGCGGGGGCAGAGGAGAGCAGTACTTC.